Shown below are 13 T cell receptor beta chains from a single sample sequenced in a study of T cells after yellow fever vaccination. From the 5' RACE reads, TCRdb called clonotypes with MiXCR, one entry per CDR3 protein. Of tens of thousands of distinct CDR3 sequences in the sample, approximately 6.5% were seen once. The specimen was CD8+ T cells sorted from PBMCs, collected 4 to 6 days after the first yellow fever vaccination. The receptor source for this set is a man in his late teens or twenties who received the YFV17D yellow fever vaccine.

This clonotype occurred many times. The chain links TRBV4-1 to TRBJ2-5; D remains ambiguous. This CDR3 comprises 15 residues. CDR1 is MGHRA, CDR2 YSYEKL, per germline. V lost 4 bases and J lost 0, with 12 bases in between. CDR3 in DNA: TGCGCCAGCAGCCTACGGTGGCTGAACCAAGAGACCCAGTACTTC. It translates to CASSLRWLNQETQYF.

This clonotype was seen ten or more times. The chain employs TRBV7-9 and TRBJ2-2; D gene uncertain. The CDR3 runs to 10 residues. Per the germline V gene, CDR1 is SEHNR and CDR2 is FQNEAQ (reference sequence). V lost 8 bases and J 6 bases, leaving 4 bases between the germline ends. The CDR3 reads CASVSGELFF. CDR3 DNA sequence: TGTGCCAGCGTCTCCGGGGAGCTGTTTTTT.

This clonotype came up many times. This rearrangement joins TRBV5-1 to TRBJ1-6, with D hard to call. The V end lost 2 bases, the J end lost 0 bases, and 12 bases lay between the germline ends. This CDR3 is 17 amino acids long. CDR1 is SGHRS, CDR2 YFSETQ, per germline. CDR3 DNA sequence: TGCGCCAGCAGCTTTGACCTTTTAAGCTCCTATAATTCACCCCTCCACTTT. Translated: CASSFDLLSSYNSPLHF.

In nucleotides, the CDR3 is TGTGCCAGCAGCTATAAATCCGGGTTCCGGGAGCAGTTCTTC. Translation: CASSYKSGFREQFF. The chain joins TRBV7-2 to TRBJ2-1; D unclear. V gave up 4 bases and J gave up 10 bases, with 17 bases separating them. The CDR3 length is 14 residues. CDR1 SGHTA and CDR2 FQGNSA come from the germline V gene.

The chain uses TRBV7-9 and TRBJ1-1, with 7 bases lining up with TRBD1. From germline, CDR1 is SEHNR and CDR2 FQNEAQ (reference sequence). The CDR3 is 17 residues long. The V gene end was trimmed by 1 base and the J gene end by 6 bases; junction bases not matched to a gene: 14. CDR3 region: CASSLGPRDSDLSEAFF. The CDR3, as DNA: TGTGCCAGCAGCTTAGGGCCCCGGGACAGTGATTTATCTGAAGCTTTCTTT. Combining the CDR3 with reference TRBV7-9 and TRBJ1-1 gives the whole variable domain DTGVSQNPRHKITKRGQNVTFRCDPISEHNRLYWYRQTLGQGPEFLTYFQNEAQLEKSRLLSDRFSAERPKGSFSTLEIQRTEQGDSAMYLCASSLGPRDSDLSEAFFGQGTRLTVV.

Remarks on this clonotype: This may stem from a read error, because a much larger clone lies one nucleotide away. The chain links TRBV29-1 to TRBJ2-7; 8 nucleotides align to TRBD1. CDR3 length: 13 amino acids. Germline lookup yields CDR1 SQVTM and CDR2 ANQGSEA. The CDR3 loop is CSVAGGKFYVQYF. As DNA, the CDR3 is TGCAGCGTGGCAGGGGGCAAGTTCTACGTGCAGTACTTC.

This clonotype occurred many times. The chain joins TRBV10-1 to TRBJ2-3; D gene unclear. Trimming cost V 4 bases and J 1 base, with 6 bases left between them. The CDR3 runs to 13 residues. CDR1 and CDR2 (germline): WNHNN, SYGVQD (reference sequence). This CDR3 reads CASSASGTDTQYF. The CDR3 bases are TGCGCCAGCAGTGCAAGCGGCACAGATACGCAGTATTTT.

The chain is built from TRBV4-1 and TRBJ1-1; 10 nucleotides match TRBD1. The CDR3 is 14 amino acids. CDR1 MGHRA and CDR2 YSYEKL come from the germline V gene. V shed 4 bases, J shed 5 bases, and the junction held 4 bases outside the gene matches. CDR3 nucleotides: TGCGCCAGCAGCCCGGGACAGGGGTGGACTGAAGCTTTCTTT. The encoded protein is CASSPGQGWTEAFF.

This clonotype has only a few counts. The J gene is TRBJ2-2, the V gene TRBV7-3; 8 positions agree with TRBD2. Germline assignment: CDR1 SGHTA and CDR2 FQGTGA. V gave up 5 bases and J gave up 4 bases; unmatched junction bases: 12. The CDR3 totals 17 residues. CDR3: CASSPIPGGLVTGELFF. CDR3 sequence (DNA): TGTGCCAGCAGCCCTATTCCGGGGGGGCTCGTCACCGGGGAGCTGTTTTTT.

This clonotype was counted only a few times. The CDR3 DNA sequence: TGTGCCAGCAGCTTAGACAGTGCCTACGAGCAGTACGTC. This encodes CASSLDSAYEQYV. The chain links TRBV7-8 to TRBJ2-7; D remains ambiguous. CDR3 length equals 13 residues. The V gene lost 1 base and the J gene lost 2 bases, with 6 bases spanning the gap. Germline CDR1 and CDR2: SGHVS and FQNEAQ.

In its sample, this clonotype was seen a few times. This chain connects TRBV27 to TRBJ2-5; the match to TRBD1 covers 10 bases. Germline CDR1 and CDR2: MNHEY and SMNVEV (reference sequence). Trimming cost V 3 bases and J 1 base; bases outside gene matches: 5. The CDR3 runs 16 residues. The CDR3 spells CASSFSGQGSQETQYF. In DNA, the CDR3 is TGTGCCAGCAGTTTCTCGGGACAGGGGAGCCAAGAGACCCAGTACTTC.

This clonotype was found many times. The J gene is TRBJ2-7, the V gene TRBV12-3 or TRBV12-4; D could derive from TRBD1 or TRBD2 (5 bases each). CDR3 length: 14 residues. V gave up 3 bases and J gave up 5 bases, with 14 bases separating them. The CDR3 here is CASSFAGSVNEQYF. The DNA for the CDR3 is TGTGCCAGCAGTTTTGCAGGGAGCGTGAACGAGCAGTACTTC.

This clonotype was counted only a few times. V is TRBV6-2 or TRBV6-3 and J is TRBJ2-1, with D perhaps TRBD1 or TRBD2 (7 bases each). The germline V gene has CDR1 MNHEY and CDR2 SVGEGT. The CDR3 is 15 amino acids. V was trimmed by 8 bases and J by 6 bases, leaving 20 bases between them. In nucleotides, the CDR3 is TGTGCCAGCCACGGAGGGGGCGGGGGCGGCAATGAGCAGTTCTTC. Its translation: CASHGGGGGGNEQFF.